Below, 18 T cell receptor beta chains from the same sample are listed, as sequenced in a study of sequential checkpoint blockade in melanoma. Treatment indicated: randomized to nivolumab then ipilimumab (arm A) or the reverse (arm B). Sequencing was performed with immunoSEQ multiplex PCR; in TCRdb, only in-frame clones are kept and a portion is missing. This sample has 15,000 or so clones, with roughly 73% found just once. Sequencing used CD8+ T cells sorted from blood (inferred from file names), obtained from a patient given nivolumab and ipilimumab in sequence. The receptor source for this set is a human donor with melanoma.

By its share, this clone is medium-sized. The V and J genes are TRBV10-2 and TRBJ2-1, with D tentatively TRBD2 (7 bases). Trimming shortened V by 8 bases and J by 5 bases, and 16 bases separated the two germline ends. The germline CDR1 and CDR2 sequences are WSHSY and SAAADI. CDR3 length equals 14 residues. CDR3 region: CASSMAGADNEQFF. The DNA for the CDR3 is TGCGCCAGCTCGATGGCGGGGGCCGACAATGAGCAGTTCTTC.

The chain employs TRBV10-3 and TRBJ1-2; a possible D gene is TRBD1 (6 bases). Germline lookup yields CDR1 ENHRY and CDR2 SYGVKD. CDR3 length: 12 residues. The V gene lost 9 bases and the J gene lost 2 bases, with 10 bases spanning the gap. CDR3 sequence: CAIKRGNYGYTF. In DNA, the CDR3 is TGTGCCATTAAAAGGGGGAACTATGGCTACACCTTC.

This clone was seen more than once but under ten times. This chain connects TRBV28 to TRBJ2-5; TRBD2 is a possible D gene (5 bases). The CDR3 covers 15 residues. Trimming took off 2 bases at V and 4 bases at J, with 14 bases between the two ends. The germline gives CDR1 MDHEN, CDR2 SYDVKM. The CDR3 spells CASSLARRGRETQYF. The CDR3 nucleotides are TGTGCCAGCAGTTTAGCCAGACGGGGAAGAGAGACCCAGTACTTC.

V and J are TRBV7-3 and TRBJ1-1, with D perhaps matching TRBD1 (5 bases). Germline lookup yields CDR1 SGHTA and CDR2 FQGTGA. The CDR3 length is 14 residues. Trimming removed 2 bases at V and 6 bases at J, with 13 bases between. Here the CDR3 reads CASSLVGGTSEAFF. Here the CDR3 DNA reads TGTGCCAGCAGCTTAGTGGGGGGAACGTCTGAAGCTTTCTTT.

The J gene is TRBJ2-7, the V gene TRBV6-5; 8 bases map to TRBD1. Germline V gives CDR1 MNHEY, CDR2 SVGAGI. Trimming cost V 0 bases and J 0 bases; bases outside gene matches: 4. The CDR3 has 16 amino acids. This CDR3 is CASSYSPTGASYEQYF. CDR3 coding DNA: TGTGCCAGCAGTTACTCGCCGACAGGGGCCTCCTACGAGCAGTACTTC.

The V and J genes are TRBV29-1 and TRBJ1-3, with D perhaps matching TRBD1 (6 bases). From germline, CDR1 is SQVTM and CDR2 ANQGSEA. The V and J ends lost 4 bases and 0 bases respectively, with 13 bases between them. This CDR3 comprises 15 residues. CDR3 DNA: TGCAGCGTTGGGGACACCCTTAGCTCTGGAAACACCATATATTTT. Amino acids: CSVGDTLSSGNTIYF.

The gene calls are TRBV7-9 and TRBJ1-1, with a weak D call TRBD1 (6 bases). This CDR3 comprises 14 residues. CDR1 SEHNR and CDR2 FQNEAQ come from the germline V gene (reference sequence). Trimming shortened V by 2 bases and J by 5 bases, and 12 bases separated the two germline ends. The CDR3 region has the DNA TGTGCCAGCAGCTTAAGGGGGGGCGAGACTGAAGCTTTCTTT. Protein sequence: CASSLRGGETEAFF. Full variable domain (outside the CDR3, taken from reference TRBV7-9 and TRBJ1-1): DTGVSQNPRHKITKRGQNVTFRCDPISEHNRLYWYRQTLGQGPEFLTYFQNEAQLEKSRLLSDRFSAERPKGSFSTLEIQRTEQGDSAMYLCASSLRGGETEAFFGQGTRLTVV.

The chain joins TRBV6-5 to TRBJ1-5; 7 positions agree with TRBD1. Germline lookup yields CDR1 MNHEY and CDR2 SVGAGI. This CDR3 region has 15 residues. Trimming removed 5 bases from V and 4 bases from J; junction bases left unmatched: 8. The CDR3 sequence is CASSTLDRANQPQHF. CDR3 coding DNA: TGTGCCAGCAGTACCCTTGACAGGGCGAATCAGCCCCAGCATTTT.

V gene TRBV14 combines with J gene TRBJ2-5; D unclear. CDR3 size: 14 residues. V shed 0 bases and J shed 1 base, with 6 bases lying between them. CDR1 is SGHDN and CDR2 is FVKESK in the germline V gene. Here the CDR3 reads CASSQENSQETQYF. In DNA form, the CDR3 reads TGTGCCAGCAGCCAAGAAAACAGCCAAGAGACCCAGTACTTC. The full variable domain, in which reference TRBV14 and TRBJ2-5 provide the parts outside the CDR3, is EAGVTQFPSHSVIEKGQTVTLRCDPISGHDNLYWYRRVMGKEIKFLLHFVKESKQDESGMPNNRFLAERTGGTYSTLKVQPAELEDSGVYFCASSQENSQETQYFGPGTRLLVL.

This rearrangement joins TRBV27 to TRBJ1-6; 9 positions agree with TRBD1. With 10 bases clipped from V and 9 bases from J, the junction kept 7 bases outside the gene matches. The V gene's germline CDR1 is MNHEY and CDR2 SMNVEV (reference sequence). CDR3 length: 13 amino acids. Here the CDR3 DNA reads TGTGCCACCCTAGACAGGGGGGGTTCACCCCTCCACTTT. Its translation: CATLDRGGSPLHF.

This clone was seen a few times. The rearrangement joins TRBV6-4 to TRBJ2-2, with TRBD1 as a possible D gene (6 bases). CDR1 is MRHNA and CDR2 is SNTAGT in the germline V gene. The V gene lost 2 bases and the J gene lost 6 bases, with 7 bases spanning the gap. The CDR3 sequence is 13 residues long. CDR3 in amino acids: CASSDGGAGELFF. The CDR3, as DNA: TGTGCCAGCAGTGACGGGGGCGCCGGGGAGCTGTTTTTT.

This clone has a handful of counts. The rearrangement joins TRBV7-2 to TRBJ1-5; D is possibly TRBD1 (5 bases). Germline V lookup: CDR1 SGHTA, CDR2 FQGNSA. This CDR3 is built from 15 residues. V gave up 7 bases and J gave up 2 bases, with 15 bases separating them. The CDR3: CASKGGREGNQPQHF. The CDR3 DNA follows: TGTGCCAGCAAGGGCGGCAGGGAGGGCAATCAGCCCCAGCATTTT.

V gene TRBV28 combines with J gene TRBJ2-3; no firm D call. Trimming stripped 5 bases from V and 0 bases from J, with 9 bases between. The CDR3 is 14 residues long. The germline V gene has CDR1 MDHEN and CDR2 SYDVKM. The CDR3 spells CASSRGSSTDTQYF. In DNA, the CDR3 is TGTGCCAGCAGTAGAGGATCTAGCACAGATACGCAGTATTTT.

V usage is TRBV27 and J usage is TRBJ1-3, with 7 bases matching TRBD1. J lost 1 base, V lost 6 bases, and 0 bases had no gene match. The CDR3 runs 13 residues. Looked up from germline, CDR1 is MNHEY and CDR2 is SMNVEV (reference sequence). The CDR3 DNA is TGTGCCAGCAGGACAGGGTCTGGAAACACCATATATTTT. Its protein is CASRTGSGNTIYF.

The chain is built from TRBV28 and TRBJ2-3, with D maybe TRBD2 (5 bases). V was shortened by 7 bases and J by 5 bases, with 13 bases between the two germline ends. The CDR3 covers 13 residues. CDR1 is MDHEN and CDR2 is SYDVKM in the germline V gene. CDR3 DNA: TGTGCCAGCACGCTCTTTCGGGGAGATACGCAGTATTTT. Protein: CASTLFRGDTQYF.

This clone was found a few times. The rearrangement links TRBV6-4 to TRBJ1-5; a possible D gene is TRBD1 (5 bases). The CDR3 spans 14 residues. Trimming stripped 2 bases from V and 4 bases from J, with 9 bases between. The germline V gene has CDR1 MRHNA and CDR2 SNTAGT. CDR3 sequence: CASSDGGDNQPQHF. The CDR3 bases are TGTGCCAGCAGTGACGGGGGGGATAATCAGCCCCAGCATTTT.

In DNA, the CDR3 is TGTGCCAGCAGCTCTCAGACTAGCGACTCCTACAATGAGCAGTTCTTC. Translating gives CASSSQTSDSYNEQFF. The chain links TRBV7-8 to TRBJ2-1, with TRBD2 identical over 8 bases. The CDR3 totals 16 residues. The germline gives CDR1 SGHVS, CDR2 FQNEAQ. V dropped 4 bases and J dropped 0; count of bases not matched to a gene: 5.

The chain couples TRBV6-5 to TRBJ2-4; D unresolved. Germline V gene lookup returns CDR1 MNHEY and CDR2 SVGAGI. V was clipped by 8 bases and J by 1 base, with 9 bases between them. The CDR3 totals 13 residues. The CDR3 sequence: CASSSPAKNIQYF. CDR3 DNA: TGTGCCAGCTCCTCCCCCGCCAAAAACATTCAGTACTTC.